The clone carrying this TCR beta chain appeared once. Per the original data handling: Estimation of nucleated cell counts was performed using reference gene primer amplification. Measured with immunoSEQ multiplex PCR; TCRdb has only the in-frame clones, and not every one. V, J and clone size derive from that table, while D and trimming were established from the DNA sequence. The sample records 120,000 to 150,000 clones, around 81% being singletons. The source of the sample is a study of blood T cell repertoires in COVID-19. Study summary: The United States, Italy and Spain were the sources of the acute and convalescent COVID-19 samples. T cells, B-cell-depleted T cells, or PBMCs provided the cDNA or gDNA that served as material.

V shed 5 bases and J 7 bases; nucleotides not matched to a gene: 6. This CDR3 has 14 residues. Germline loops: CDR1 MNHEY, CDR2 SVGAGI. The rearrangement joins TRBV6-5 to TRBJ1-2; 11 bases line up with TRBD1. Sequenced: peripheral blood. The TCR sequence derives from a woman aged 40 to 55 with active or convalescent COVID-19. The CDR3 here is CASSIRTGGFGYTF. Written as DNA, the CDR3 is TGTGCCAGCAGTATTCGGACAGGGGGCTTTGGCTACACCTTC.